Shown below are 14 T cell receptor beta chains from a single sample sequenced in a study of T cells in Graves' hyperthyroidism and ophthalmopathy. Amplification targeted TCR beta CDR3 regions from RNA transcripts. The HTBI primer set was used in a first-round RT-PCR of the TCR CDR3. Using its own MiXCR run on the multiplex PCR reads, TCRdb lists one record per CDR3 protein. Among roughly 700,000 distinct CDR3 sequences listed, roughly a third were seen once. The specimen was blood. The receptor set was obtained from a woman in her 40s with Graves' hyperthyroidism.

This clonotype was detected ten times or more. The DNA for the CDR3 is TGTGCCAGCAGTGGGGGGGATCAGCCCCAGCATTTT. This sequence encodes CASSGGDQPQHF. The chain uses TRBV6-6 and TRBJ1-5; a weak D match, TRBD1 (5 bases). This CDR3 comprises 12 residues. Germline V CDR1 and CDR2: MNHNY, SVGAGI (reference sequence). Trimming cost V 5 bases and J 5 bases, with 7 bases left between them.

This chain joins TRBV5-4 and TRBJ1-5, with TRBD1 identical over 7 bases. There are 15 residues in the CDR3. V gave up 3 bases and J gave up 2 bases; unmatched junction bases: 5. Per the germline V gene, CDR1 is SGHNT and CDR2 is YYREEE (reference sequence). CDR3 in DNA: TGTGCCAGCAGCTCACAGGGGAACGGCAATCAGCCCCAGCATTTT. It is translated as CASSSQGNGNQPQHF.

This clonotype was seen only a few times. The chain joins TRBV20-1 to TRBJ2-2; D is unresolved. The germline V gene encodes CDR1 DFQATT and CDR2 SNEGSKA (reference sequence). This CDR3 has 14 amino acids. The V and J ends lost 3 bases and 1 base respectively, with 9 bases between them. CDR3 protein: CSASGYRNTGELFF. CDR3 in DNA: TGCAGTGCTAGCGGCTACCGGAACACCGGGGAGCTGTTTTTT.

As for this clonotype: A much larger clone is a single base away; this may be a read error. This likely comes from a read error, as the CDR3 has no conserved phenylalanine or tryptophan at its end. The chain carries TRBV6-8 and TRBJ1-1; no definite D call. Trimming shortened V by 6 bases and J by 5 bases, and 1 base separated the two germline ends. The CDR3 sequence is 9 residues long. CDR1 and CDR2 from the germline V gene are MNHGY and SAAAGT. The CDR3 is CASRTEAFL. CDR3 sequence (DNA): TGTGCCAGCAGAACTGAAGCTTTCCTT.

This clonotype was observed many times. The gene calls are TRBV15 and TRBJ1-5; no reliable D call. Trimming left V 7 bases short and J 3 bases short, with 13 bases between. Germline assignment: CDR1 LNHNV and CDR2 YYDKDF (reference sequence). The CDR3 contains 14 residues. CDR3: CATTADRTNQPQHF. In nucleotides, the CDR3 is TGTGCCACCACCGCGGACCGGACCAATCAGCCCCAGCATTTT.

The chain recombines TRBV6-5 with TRBJ1-4; D uncertain. The CDR3 contains 13 residues. Per germline, CDR1 MNHEY and CDR2 SVGAGI. V was pared by 8 bases and J by 6 bases, with 13 bases between. Here the CDR3 DNA reads TGTGCCAGCGGGTCAGATTGGGATGAAAAACTGTTTTTT. It encodes CASGSDWDEKLFF.

This clonotype was picked up a small number of times. The chain couples TRBV19 to TRBJ1-5, with D hard to call. CDR1 and CDR2 (germline): LNHDA, SQIVND (reference sequence). Trimming pared 10 bases from V and 5 bases from J, leaving 15 bases between. The CDR3 has 13 amino acids. For the CDR3, the DNA is TGTGCCACCACGACGACGGTCCATCAGCCCCAGCATTTT. Its protein is CATTTTVHQPQHF.

The V and J genes are TRBV6-5 and TRBJ1-5, with 7 bases that match TRBD1. V lost 5 bases, J lost 0 bases, and 10 bases stayed unmatched. The CDR3 runs to 17 residues. Germline V CDR1 and CDR2: MNHEY, SVGAGI. The DNA for the CDR3 is TGTGCCAGCAGTCGGACAGGAGATAGTTATAGCAATCAGCCCCAGCATTTT. Its translation is CASSRTGDSYSNQPQHF.

This clonotype was seen at least ten times. This chain links TRBV13 with TRBJ2-7, with D unresolved. The V end lost 3 bases, the J end lost 5 bases, and 11 bases lay between the germline ends. Per the germline V gene, CDR1 is PRHDT and CDR2 is FYEKMQ (reference sequence). The CDR3 totals 13 residues. The CDR3 sequence is CASSFRLADEQYF. For the CDR3, the DNA is TGTGCCAGCAGCTTTAGACTTGCAGACGAGCAGTACTTC.

J is TRBJ2-7 and V is TRBV7-2, with D perhaps matching TRBD1 (9 bases). Trimming cost V 4 bases and J 4 bases, with 17 bases left between them. The germline gives CDR1 SGHTA, CDR2 FQGNSA. The CDR3 contains 15 residues. Here the CDR3 reads CASSYSGTGIYEQYF. DNA for the CDR3: TGTGCCAGCAGCTATAGCGGGACAGGGATTTACGAGCAGTACTTC.

This clonotype has just a few counts. J is TRBJ1-4 and V is TRBV4-1; maybe TRBD1 (6 bases). Trimming took 0 bases from V and 7 from J, leaving 15 bases between them. CDR1 is MGHRA, CDR2 YSYEKL, per germline. This CDR3 is 16 amino acids long. The CDR3, as DNA: TGCGCCAGCAGCCAAGATGGGCACAGGGAGGGTGAAAAACTGTTTTTT. This codes for CASSQDGHREGEKLFF.

At least ten counts were recorded for this clonotype. This chain uses TRBV20-1 with TRBJ1-3; the match to TRBD1 covers 7 bases. The J segment lost 7 bases and the V segment lost 4 bases, leaving 7 bases of the junction unmatched. Germline V CDR1 and CDR2: DFQATT, SNEGSKA (reference sequence). The CDR3 sequence is 13 residues long. CDR3 region: CSATDRNSNTIYF. The CDR3 DNA follows: TGCAGTGCTACGGACAGGAACAGTAACACCATATATTTT.

The chain recombines TRBV9 with TRBJ2-3; TRBD1 might be the D (6 bases). V dropped 0 bases and J dropped 1 base, with 15 bases sitting between them. Germline values: CDR1 SGDLS, CDR2 YYNGEE. The CDR3 covers 17 residues. The CDR3 loop reads CASSVDTGSLGTDTQYF. The CDR3 DNA follows: TGTGCCAGCAGCGTAGACACAGGGAGTTTGGGCACAGATACGCAGTATTTT.

This clonotype has a count of ten or more. The chain employs TRBV7-8 and TRBJ1-5; 11 nucleotides match TRBD1. CDR3 size: 17 residues. V was clipped by 5 bases and J by 2 bases; unmatched bases: 8. Germline CDR1 and CDR2: SGHVS and FQNEAQ. The CDR3 reads CASSPRDRGLGNQPQHF. In DNA, the CDR3 is TGTGCCAGCAGCCCTCGGGACAGGGGGTTAGGCAATCAGCCCCAGCATTTT.